This TCR beta chain was captured by sequencing in a study of PD-1 blockade in classical Hodgkin lymphoma. Regarding the study as a whole: Newly diagnosed patients were reported to exhibit reduced baseline TCR diversity relative to healthy donors.

The patients all showed relapse after autologous stem cell transplantation, while their brentuximab vedotin exposure varied. Turning to this clone: Its antigen is unidentified.

The CDR3 covers 14 residues. V was clipped by 1 base and J by 2 bases, with 8 bases between them. Germline CDR1 reads MNHNS; CDR2 reads SASEGT. Assay used: immunoSEQ multiplex PCR; TCRdb lists only in-frame clones, some missing. The sample consists of roughly 30,000 clones, approximately 70% of them appearing once. The rearrangement links TRBV6-1 to TRBJ1-2; D is uncertain. The sample in question was peripheral blood mononuclear cells (PBMCs), obtained before the second cycle of nivolumab. This clonotype was obtained from a human donor with classical Hodgkin lymphoma. The CDR3 sequence is CASSEVHGNYGYTF. The CDR3 bases are TGTGCCAGCAGTGAAGTCCACGGAAACTATGGCTACACCTTC.